Listed here are 4 T cell receptor beta chains from one sample, sequenced in a study of regulatory T cells in long-lasting Graves disease. Time point defined: newly diagnosed GD, antithyroid drugs for less than 3 months. Researchers made the TCR library from RNA that was extracted from PBMCs. Investigators prepared the TCR beta libraries by applying iRepertoire HTBI primers and Arm-PCR of CDR3 regions. TCRdb analysed the multiplex PCR reads with MiXCR anew, one entry per CDR3 protein. The data contain some 240,000 distinct CDR3 sequences, roughly a fifth of them singletons. These same records also appear under a second study, on T cells in Graves' hyperthyroidism and ophthalmopathy.

Specimen: peripheral blood mononuclear cells (PBMCs), collected at new diagnosis, from a patient treated with antithyroid drugs. Every receptor here comes from a woman aged 30 to 39 with Graves disease.

This clonotype was seen a few times. This clone may be a read error of a much larger clone one base away. The V and J genes are TRBV19 and TRBJ1-4; a possible D gene is TRBD1 (5 bases). The CDR3 is 16 residues long. CDR1 is LNHDA and CDR2 is SQIVND in the germline V gene (reference sequence). Here the CDR3 reads CVSSIGGDDKNEKLFF. The CDR3 DNA is TGTGTCAGTAGTATCGGGGGTGATGATAAAAATGAAAAACTGTTTTTT.

This clonotype was observed many times. The chain couples TRBV6-5 to TRBJ2-5; weak D call: TRBD1 (6 bases). This CDR3 spans 17 amino acids. Germline assignment: CDR1 MNHEY and CDR2 SVGAGI. V lost 2 bases, J lost 5 bases, and 21 bases lay in between. CDR3 amino acids: CASSYGQGLEVGETQYF. DNA of the CDR3: TGTGCCAGCAGTTACGGGCAGGGGCTTGAGGTGGGGGAGACCCAGTACTTC.

This clonotype was found many times. The chain is built from TRBV6-1 and TRBJ1-2; TRBD1 agrees at 11 bases. This CDR3 spans 15 amino acids. Trimming removed 5 bases from V and 3 bases from J; junction bases left unmatched: 5. Germline assignment: CDR1 MNHNS and CDR2 SASEGT. The CDR3 sequence: CASSQGTGGYYGYTF. In nucleotides, the CDR3 is TGTGCCAGCAGTCAAGGGACAGGGGGGTACTATGGCTACACCTTC.

In its sample, this clonotype was seen many times. The V call is TRBV20-1, the J call TRBJ2-5; weak D call: TRBD2 (5 bases). Trimming took 0 bases from V and 4 from J, leaving 15 bases between them. The V gene's germline CDR1 is DFQATT and CDR2 SNEGSKA (reference sequence). CDR3 length: 15 amino acids. The CDR3 region has the DNA TGCAGTGCTAGAGATCGTTCGAGGGCTCGAGAGACCCAGTACTTC. Its protein product is CSARDRSRARETQYF.